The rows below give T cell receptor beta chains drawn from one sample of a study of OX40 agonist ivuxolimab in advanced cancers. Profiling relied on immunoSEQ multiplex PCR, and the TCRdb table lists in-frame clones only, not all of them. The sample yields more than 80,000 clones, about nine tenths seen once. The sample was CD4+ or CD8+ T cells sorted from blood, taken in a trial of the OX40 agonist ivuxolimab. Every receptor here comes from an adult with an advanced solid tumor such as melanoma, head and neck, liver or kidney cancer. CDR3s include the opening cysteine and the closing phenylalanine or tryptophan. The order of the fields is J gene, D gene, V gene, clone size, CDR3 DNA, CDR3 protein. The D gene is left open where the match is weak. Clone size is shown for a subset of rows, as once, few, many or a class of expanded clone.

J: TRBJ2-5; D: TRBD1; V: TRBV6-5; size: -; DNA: TGTGCCAGCAGACCAGGGGGCGGGGAGACCCAGTACTTC; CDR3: CASRPGGGETQYF
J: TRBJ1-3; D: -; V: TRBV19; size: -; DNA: TGTGCCAGTAGTAACGGACGGCGGGTAGACACCATATATTTT; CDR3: CASSNGRRVDTIYF
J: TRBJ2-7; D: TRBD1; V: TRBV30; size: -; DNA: TGTGCCTGGAGGGGACAGGGGAATCTTCGGCTTTACGAGCAGTACTTC; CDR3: CAWRGQGNLRLYEQYF
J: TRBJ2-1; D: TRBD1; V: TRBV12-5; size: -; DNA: TGTGCTAGTGGTTTGGTACTTGGGACAGGGAGACATGAGCAGTTCTTC; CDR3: CASGLVLGTGRHEQFF
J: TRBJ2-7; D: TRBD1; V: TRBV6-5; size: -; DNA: TGTGCCAGCACGCCCGGGACAGGGGAAGGCGAGCAGTACTTC; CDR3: CASTPGTGEGEQYF
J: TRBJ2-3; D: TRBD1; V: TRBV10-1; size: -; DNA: TGCGCCAGCAGTGAGTTCCAGGGGGTAGATACGCAGTATTTT; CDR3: CASSEFQGVDTQYF
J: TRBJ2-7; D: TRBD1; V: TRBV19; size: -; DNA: TGTGCCAGTAGTTTCCAGACAGGGGGCTTTTACGAGCAGTACTTC; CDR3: CASSFQTGGFYEQYF
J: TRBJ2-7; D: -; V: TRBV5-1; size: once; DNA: TGCGCCAGCAGCTTTCCCGGTAGTGGTTCCTACGAGCAGTACTTC; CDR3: CASSFPGSGSYEQYF
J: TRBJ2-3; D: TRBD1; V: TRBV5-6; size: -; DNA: TGTGCCAGCAGCTTGCGACAGGGGGCCCATACGCAGTATTTT; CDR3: CASSLRQGAHTQYF
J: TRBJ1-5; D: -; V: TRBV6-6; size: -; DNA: TGTGCCAGCAGCCCTCGAGCTGGGAATCAGCCCCAGCATTTT; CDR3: CASSPRAGNQPQHF
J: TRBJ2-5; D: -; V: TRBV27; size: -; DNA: TGTGCCAGCAGTTTAACTAGCAGACAGACCCAGTACTTC; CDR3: CASSLTSRQTQYF
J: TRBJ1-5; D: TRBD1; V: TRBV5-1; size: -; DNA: TGCGCCAGCAGCTTGCAGGGGGCTAACTTCAATCAGCCCCAGCATTTT; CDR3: CASSLQGANFNQPQHF
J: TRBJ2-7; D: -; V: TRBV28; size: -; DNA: TGTGCCAGCAGTTCAGGAGGGGGATCGAGCTCCTACGAGCAGTACTTC; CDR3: CASSSGGGSSSYEQYF
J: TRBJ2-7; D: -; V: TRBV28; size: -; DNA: TGTGCCAGCAGTTTCCAGAGCTACGAGCAGTACTTC; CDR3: CASSFQSYEQYF
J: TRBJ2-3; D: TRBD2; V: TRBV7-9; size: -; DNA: TGTGCCAGCACCCCTTCGCGGACTAGCGCCAACGGGCCAGATACGCAGTATTTT; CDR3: CASTPSRTSANGPDTQYF
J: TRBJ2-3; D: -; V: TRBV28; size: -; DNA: TGTGCCAGCAGTTTAGGGGCGATTTCCAGCACAGATACGCAGTATTTT; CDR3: CASSLGAISSTDTQYF
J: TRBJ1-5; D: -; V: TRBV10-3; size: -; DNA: TGTGCCATCAGTGCTGCTGGTGAGGCAGGGCATCAGCCCCAGCATTTT; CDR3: CAISAAGEAGHQPQHF
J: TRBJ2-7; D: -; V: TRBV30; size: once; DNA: TGTGCCTGGAGGCACCCCCTCCAGGGTGGCGAGCAGTACTTC; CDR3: CAWRHPLQGGEQYF
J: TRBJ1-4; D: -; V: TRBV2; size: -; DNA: TGTGCCAGCCAACAGAGCGAAAATGAAAAACTGTTTTTT; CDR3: CASQQSENEKLFF
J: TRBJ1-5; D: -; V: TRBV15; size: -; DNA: TGTGCCACCAGCAGAGTGGCGGATCGTCAGCCCCAGCATTTT; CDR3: CATSRVADRQPQHF
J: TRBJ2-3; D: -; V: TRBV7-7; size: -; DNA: TGTGCCAGCAGCTCGATGGGGTCAGATACGCAGTATTTT; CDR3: CASSSMGSDTQYF